Here is one TCR beta chain with its context. The antigen is undetermined. Mismatch with germline at one junction end may stem from a read error. Assay: immunoSEQ multiplex PCR; the TCRdb copy retains only in-frame clones and omits some. The table lists 55,000 to 65,000 clones, around 97% of them singletons, with about 1% in the top ten. The sample is drawn from a study of siplizumab effects on memory and regulatory T cells. Whole-study findings and limits: Siplizumab, the agent tested, significantly reduced alloreactive sequences traceable to unstimulated CD4+ memory cells. Proliferating Tregs from siplizumab cultures lacked functional confirmation of suppression.

The CDR3 totals 15 residues. Germline-derived CDR1 and CDR2 are SGDLS and YYNGEE. Unstimulated naive, memory, effector memory and TEMRA subsets were subjected to sequencing in three donor pairs. The sequence was obtained from a human donor in good health. Sequenced input: naive CD8+ T cells sorted from blood. The chain employs TRBV9 and TRBJ1-5; D is perhaps TRBD1 (6 bases). The CDR3 nucleotides are TGTGCCAGCAGCGTAGGGGGGCGTAGCAATCAGTCCCAGCATTTT. The encoded protein is CASSVGGRSNQSQHF.